This TCR beta chain was captured in a study of cytomegalovirus exposure and HLA in healthy donors. Findings and limits, study-wide: Cytomegalovirus association was assigned to about 150 TCR beta chains. Versus the 666-donor mean, an Asian-associated ancestry cluster reportedly showed fewer N-insertions in a later analysis.

Concerning this clone itself: The antigen is undetermined.

60 Vbeta and 13 Jbeta primers were used in PCR. This table comes from immunoSEQ multiplex PCR, and its TCRdb copy is limited to in-frame clones, with some not included. The table shows 150,000 to 200,000 clones, with 82% occurring only once. The CDR3 length is 15 residues. Trimming at V came to 7 bases and at J to 6 bases, leaving 12 bases not matched to a gene. Germline V gene data show CDR1 as SGHVS and CDR2 as FQNEAQ. The sequence derives from a man aged 35-49 years in good health and CMV-seronegative. The chain combines TRBV7-8 with TRBJ2-7, with 10 bases that match TRBD1. Sequenced: PBMCs. CDR3 residues: CASNRPGQGNSEQYF. CDR3 nucleotide sequence: TGTGCCAGCAACCGTCCGGGACAGGGGAACTCCGAGCAGTACTTC.